The 10 T cell receptor beta chains below all came from one sample that was sequenced in a study of CD8+ T cells in alopecia areata. Once RNA had been extracted, it was reverse transcribed into cDNA to act as the sequencing template. Profiling relied on immunoSEQ multiplex PCR, and the TCRdb table lists in-frame clones only, not all of them. The sample shows 200,000 to 250,000 clones, roughly two fifths of them seen only once. Treatment denoted: oral pan-JAK inhibitor, 5-10 mg twice daily. This material consisted of CD4+ T cells sorted from blood, taken at approximately week 36, from a patient treated with tofacitinib. The receptor set was obtained from a human donor with alopecia areata.

This chain joins TRBV30 and TRBJ1-5, with a possible D match to TRBD1 (5 bases). CDR3 length equals 13 residues. The V gene's germline CDR1 is GTSNPN and CDR2 SVGIG (reference sequence). V was trimmed by 2 bases and J by 5 bases, leaving 10 bases between them. The CDR3 here is CAWSPTAYQPQHF. DNA of the CDR3: TGTGCCTGGAGTCCGACAGCTTATCAGCCCCAGCATTTT. Combining the CDR3 with reference TRBV30 and TRBJ1-5 gives the whole variable domain SQTIHQWPATLVQPVGSPLSLECTVEGTSNPNLYWYRQAAGRGLQLLFYSVGIGQISSEVPQNLSASRPQDRQFILSSKKLLLSDSGFYLCAWSPTAYQPQHFGDGTRLSIL.

In its sample, this clone was seen a few times. The chain employs TRBV30 and TRBJ1-6, with 9 positions matching TRBD1. Germline V gene lookup returns CDR1 GTSNPN and CDR2 SVGIG (reference sequence). The CDR3 loop spans 15 amino acids. Trimming took 0 bases from V and 7 from J; bases not matched to a gene: 4. The CDR3 here is CAWSVPDRGNSPLHF. CDR3 in DNA: TGTGCCTGGAGTGTACCAGACAGGGGGAATTCACCCCTCCACTTT.

This clone was observed a handful of times. The V gene is TRBV28, the J gene TRBJ2-5; D not resolved. Germline V gene sequence: CDR1 MDHEN, CDR2 SYDVKM. The CDR3 is made up of 11 amino acids. Trimming left V 6 bases short and J 5 bases short, with 7 bases between. CDR3 sequence reads: CASRTGETQYF. CDR3 bases: TGTGCCAGCAGGACTGGGGAGACCCAGTACTTC.

The chain uses TRBV7-2 and TRBJ1-5; TRBD1 agrees at 7 bases. The CDR3 runs 16 residues. The germline gives CDR1 SGHTA, CDR2 FQGNSA. The ends lost 1 base at V and 3 bases at J; junction bases unmatched: 6. CDR3 nucleotide sequence: TGTGCCAGCAGCTTAGTTCCACAGGGGATCAATCAGCCCCAGCATTTT. Residues: CASSLVPQGINQPQHF.

The rearrangement links TRBV11-2 to TRBJ2-7; 7 positions match TRBD1. Germline CDR1 is SGHAT and CDR2 is FQNNGV. There are 13 residues in the CDR3. The V gene end was trimmed by 4 bases and the J gene end by 13 bases; junction bases not matched to a gene: 13. CDR3 protein: CASSSTDRSAGYF. As DNA, the CDR3 is TGTGCCAGCAGCTCCACGGACAGGTCGGCGGGCTACTTC. Full variable domain (rest looked up from reference TRBV11-2 and TRBJ2-7): EAGVAQSPRYKIIEKRQSVAFWCNPISGHATLYWYQQILGQGPKLLIQFQNNGVVDDSQLPKDRFSAERLKGVDSTLKIQPAKLEDSAVYLCASSSTDRSAGYFGPGTRLTVT.

The chain uses TRBV2 and TRBJ1-5; no clear D. Germline lookup yields CDR1 SNHLY and CDR2 FYNNEI. The length of the CDR3 is 12 residues. V gave up 6 bases and J gave up 3 bases, with 6 bases separating them. DNA for the CDR3: TGTGCCAGCAGGGGCCCCAATCAGCCCCAGCATTTT. Protein sequence: CASRGPNQPQHF.

The rearrangement joins TRBV18 to TRBJ2-3; TRBD1 matches 8 bases. The CDR3 contains 15 residues. Germline CDR1 is KGHSH and CDR2 is LQKENI. V lost 5 bases and J lost 2; bases outside the gene matches: 6. CDR3 in amino acids: CASSSRQGHTDTQYF. The CDR3 region has the DNA TGTGCCAGCTCATCCCGACAGGGGCACACAGATACGCAGTATTTT.

The chain couples TRBV11-2 to TRBJ1-1; D unresolved. The CDR3 totals 14 residues. V was trimmed by 2 bases and J by 10 bases, leaving 17 bases between them. CDR1 is SGHAT and CDR2 is FQNNGV in the germline V gene. Written as DNA, the CDR3 is TGTGCCAGCAGCTTAAGGGCCTCAAACGGTGTAGCTTTCTTT. Its translation: CASSLRASNGVAFF.

This chain links TRBV29-1 with TRBJ2-2, with 7 bases aligning to TRBD2. The germline CDR1 and CDR2 sequences are SQVTM and ANQGSEA. V was clipped by 7 bases and J by 1 base; unmatched bases: 0. The CDR3 extends over 12 amino acids. Here the CDR3 DNA reads TGCAGCGGCGGGGGGAACACCGGGGAGCTGTTTTTT. It is translated as CSGGGNTGELFF.

V gene TRBV6-5 combines with J gene TRBJ2-5; unclear D gene. Germline-derived CDR1 and CDR2 are MNHEY and SVGAGI. V lost 5 bases and J 10 bases, leaving 11 bases between the germline ends. The CDR3 has 11 amino acids. The DNA for the CDR3 is TGTGCCAGCAGTAGCAGATACCACCAGTACTTC. It specifies CASSSRYHQYF.